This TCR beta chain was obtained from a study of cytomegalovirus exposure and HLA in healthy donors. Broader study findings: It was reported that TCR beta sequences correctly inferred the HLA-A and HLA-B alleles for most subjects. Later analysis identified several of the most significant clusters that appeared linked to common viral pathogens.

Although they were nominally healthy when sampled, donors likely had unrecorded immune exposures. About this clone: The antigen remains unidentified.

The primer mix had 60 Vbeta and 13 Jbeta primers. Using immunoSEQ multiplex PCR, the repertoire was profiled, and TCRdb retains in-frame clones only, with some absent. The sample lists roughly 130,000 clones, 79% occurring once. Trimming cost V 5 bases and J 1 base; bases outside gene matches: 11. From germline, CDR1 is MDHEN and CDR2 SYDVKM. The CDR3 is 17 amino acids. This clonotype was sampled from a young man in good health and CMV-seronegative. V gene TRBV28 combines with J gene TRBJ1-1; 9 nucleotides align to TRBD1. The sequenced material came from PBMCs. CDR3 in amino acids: CASSPLNRGRRNTEAFF. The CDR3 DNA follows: TGTGCCAGCAGTCCCTTAAACAGGGGGCGCCGGAACACTGAAGCTTTCTTT. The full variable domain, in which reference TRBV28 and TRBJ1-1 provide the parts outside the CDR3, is DVKVTQSSRYLVKRTGEKVFLECVQDMDHENMFWYRQDPGLGLRLIYFSYDVKMKEKGDIPEGYSVSREKKERFSLILESASTNQTSMYLCASSPLNRGRRNTEAFFGQGTRLTVV.